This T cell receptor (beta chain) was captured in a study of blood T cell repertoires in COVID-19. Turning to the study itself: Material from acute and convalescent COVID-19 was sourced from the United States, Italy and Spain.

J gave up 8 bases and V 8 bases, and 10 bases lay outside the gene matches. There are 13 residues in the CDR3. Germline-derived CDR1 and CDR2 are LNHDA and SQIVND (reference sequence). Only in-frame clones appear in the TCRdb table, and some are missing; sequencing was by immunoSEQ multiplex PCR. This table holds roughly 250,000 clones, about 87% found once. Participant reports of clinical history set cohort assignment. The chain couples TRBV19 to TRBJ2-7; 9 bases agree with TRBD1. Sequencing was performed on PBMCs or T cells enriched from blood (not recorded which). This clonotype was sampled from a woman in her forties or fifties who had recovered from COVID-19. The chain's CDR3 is CASSPRTGAQQYF. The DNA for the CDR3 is TGTGCCAGTTCCCCGAGGACAGGGGCGCAGCAGTACTTC.